Listed here is a single T cell receptor beta chain. Its specificity is not known. The sample is drawn from a study of shared clonotypes between healthy human individuals. Findings and limits, study-wide: Unshared clonotypes carried lower generation probabilities than those common to all four donors. A handful of donors held about 4.6% of naive CD4 clonotypes in common.

CDR1 is SGHNT, CDR2 YYREEE, per germline (reference sequence). The CDR3 extends over 14 amino acids. Trimming left V 3 bases short and J 7 bases short, with 16 bases between. In the authors' methods: Filtering differed since immunoSEQ provided only junctions, with no quality scores. Data came from immunoSEQ multiplex PCR; TCRdb stores just in-frame clones and leaves some out. The DNA gave D and trimming, while V, J and clone size come from that table. This sample yields around 2,000,000 clones, of which about 93% are seen a single time; 1.5% to 2% belongs to the top ten. Only CD45RO-negative cells positively selected for CCR7 counted as naive CD8 cells, so terminally differentiated effector memory CD45RA+ cells were excluded.

This receptor was identified in a man between 18 and 29 years old in good health. Some clones in this sample may be carry-over from other donors' samples. The V and J genes are TRBV5-4 and TRBJ1-1, with D unclear. Sequenced material: naive CD8+ T cells from PBMCs. The CDR3: CASSSDLGDIEAFF. The CDR3 DNA follows: TGTGCCAGCAGCTCCGATTTGGGTGACATTGAAGCTTTCTTT.